These 3 T cell receptor beta chains were all obtained from the same sample, sequenced in a study of T cells in Graves' hyperthyroidism and ophthalmopathy. TCR beta CDR3 regions were amplified from RNA. TCR CDR3 underwent first-round RT-PCR with the HTBI primer set. Each CDR3 protein is one row after TCRdb ran MiXCR on the multiplex PCR reads. This table has more than 650,000 distinct CDR3 sequences, approximately 15% appearing once. Sequencing was done on a sample of blood. The receptors shown here come from a young woman with Graves' hyperthyroidism.

This rearrangement joins TRBV20-1 to TRBJ2-1; 9 bases align to TRBD2. The CDR3 covers 15 residues. The germline CDR1 and CDR2 sequences are DFQATT and SNEGSKA (reference sequence). J was trimmed by 3 bases and V by 4 bases; bases with no gene match: 7. The DNA for the CDR3 is TGCAGTGCTAACTCCATAGCGGGAGACTACAATGAGCAGTTCTTC. Protein sequence: CSANSIAGDYNEQFF.

This clonotype was detected many times. The chain joins TRBV7-6 to TRBJ2-3; TRBD2 aligns across 8 bases. This CDR3 is 17 amino acids long. The V gene's germline CDR1 is SGHVS and CDR2 FNYEAQ. The ends lost 4 bases at V and 4 bases at J; junction bases unmatched: 13. CDR3 region: CASSSLALAGGADTQYF. The CDR3 DNA reads TGTGCCAGCAGCTCCCTCGCCCTGGCGGGAGGAGCAGATACGCAGTATTTT.

This clonotype has at least ten counts. The chain is built from TRBV5-1 and TRBJ1-2; 7 bases fit TRBD1. The CDR3 has 15 residues. V shed 0 bases and J 2 bases; nucleotides not matched to a gene: 4. Germline-derived CDR1 and CDR2 are SGHRS and YFSETQ. As DNA, the CDR3 is TGCGCCAGCAGCTTGGTGGCGGGACAGAACTATGGCTACACCTTC. Its protein is CASSLVAGQNYGYTF.